This TCR beta chain was recorded in a study of OX40 agonist ivuxolimab in advanced cancers. Whole-study context: Of the participants, under 50% had some prior anti-PD-1, anti-PD-L1 or anti-CTLA-4 therapy, which was allowed. General study points: CD4+ and CD8+ T cells in blood underwent clonal expansion by week 6 at 0.1 to 3.0 mg/kg.

Assay: immunoSEQ multiplex PCR; the TCRdb copy retains only in-frame clones and omits some. The data show about 45,000 clones, 88% seen once. Of note for this clone: What it binds is not known.

Germline lookup yields CDR1 SGHNT and CDR2 YYREEE (reference sequence). The V and J ends lost 0 bases and 7 bases respectively, with 13 bases between them. The CDR3 has 14 amino acids. The clonotype comes from an adult with an advanced solid tumor such as melanoma, head and neck, liver or kidney cancer. The chain recombines TRBV5-4 with TRBJ1-1; D unresolved. Sample: CD4+ or CD8+ T cells sorted from blood, taken in a trial of the OX40 agonist ivuxolimab. In nucleotides, the CDR3 is TGTGCCAGCAGCTTGGGGTCTGGTGGCGGTGAAGCTTTCTTT. Its protein is CASSLGSGGGEAFF.